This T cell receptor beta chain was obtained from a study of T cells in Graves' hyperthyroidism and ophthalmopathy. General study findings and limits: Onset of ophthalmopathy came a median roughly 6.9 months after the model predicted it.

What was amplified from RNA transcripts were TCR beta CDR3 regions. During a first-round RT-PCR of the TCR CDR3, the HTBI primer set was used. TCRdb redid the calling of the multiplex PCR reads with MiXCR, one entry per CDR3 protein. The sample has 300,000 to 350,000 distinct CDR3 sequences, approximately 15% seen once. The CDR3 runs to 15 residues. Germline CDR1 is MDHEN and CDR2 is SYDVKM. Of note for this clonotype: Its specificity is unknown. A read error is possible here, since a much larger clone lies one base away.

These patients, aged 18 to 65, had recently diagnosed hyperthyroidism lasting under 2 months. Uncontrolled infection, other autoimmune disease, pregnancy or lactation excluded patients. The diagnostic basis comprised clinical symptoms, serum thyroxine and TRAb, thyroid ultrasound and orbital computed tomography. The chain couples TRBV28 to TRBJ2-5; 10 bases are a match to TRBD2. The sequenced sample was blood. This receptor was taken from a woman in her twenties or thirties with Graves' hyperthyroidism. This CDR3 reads CATKRVSGRRETQHF. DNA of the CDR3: TGTGCCACCAAGAGAGTTAGCGGGAGGAGGGAGACCCAGCACTTC.